These 32 T cell receptor beta chains originate from one sample sequenced in a study of a mutant IDH1 vaccine in newly diagnosed glioma. The protocol was immunoSEQ multiplex PCR, while the TCRdb copy is restricted to in-frame clones and leaves out a portion. The sample carries about 60,000 clones, about four fifths recorded once. Antigens for these TCRs are unknown. Time point here: week 11, during vaccination. Vaccination comprised doses that each held 300 ug of mutant IDH1 20-mer peptide, plus topical imiquimod. The sequencing used PBMCs, collected from a glioma patient whose treatment included an IDH1 peptide vaccine. The receptors were sampled from a man aged 30-40 years with glioma.

The gene calls are TRBV28 and TRBJ2-1; TRBD2 matches 8 bases. Germline CDR1 and CDR2: MDHEN and SYDVKM. The CDR3 consists of 18 residues. The junction had 16 bases not matched to a gene; V was cut back by 2 bases and J by 7 bases. The DNA for the CDR3 is TGTGCCAGCAGTTTACCTCCGTTTGGTAGCGGGGTAGGGAATGAGCAGTTCTTC. Translated, it gives CASSLPPFGSGVGNEQFF. The whole variable domain, remainder taken from reference TRBV28 and TRBJ2-1, is DVKVTQSSRYLVKRTGEKVFLECVQDMDHENMFWYRQDPGLGLRLIYFSYDVKMKEKGDIPEGYSVSREKKERFSLILESASTNQTSMYLCASSLPPFGSGVGNEQFFGPGTRLTVL.

This chain uses TRBV6-1 with TRBJ2-3; tentatively, D is TRBD2 (5 bases). Per germline, CDR1 MNHNS and CDR2 SASEGT. V lost 6 bases to trimming and J lost 5 bases, with 18 bases between them. This CDR3 comprises 15 residues. The CDR3 loop is CASSASPFEGDTQYF. The CDR3 nucleotides read TGTGCCAGCAGCGCCAGCCCCTTTGAGGGAGATACGCAGTATTTT.

The rearrangement links TRBV5-1 to TRBJ2-7, with 7 nucleotides matching TRBD1. From germline, CDR1 is SGHRS and CDR2 YFSETQ. V shed 0 bases and J 2 bases; nucleotides not matched to a gene: 2. This CDR3 has 14 amino acids. The DNA for the CDR3 is TGCGCCAGCAGCTTGGTCCAGGGGGCCTACGAGCAGTACTTC. Translation gives CASSLVQGAYEQYF.

The sample holds one count of this clone. This chain joins TRBV29-1 and TRBJ2-7, with D perhaps being TRBD1 or TRBD2 (5 bases each). Germline CDR1 and CDR2: SQVTM and ANQGSEA. Trimming left V 7 bases short and J 2 bases short, with 12 bases between. The CDR3 spans 12 residues. The CDR3 region has the DNA TGCAGCGCCGGGACGTCTACCTACGAGCAGTACTTC. This gives the protein CSAGTSTYEQYF.

V and J are TRBV6-1 and TRBJ2-7; D may correspond to TRBD1 or TRBD2 (5 bases each). CDR1 and CDR2 (germline): MNHNS, SASEGT. V was clipped by 7 bases and J by 8 bases, with 21 bases between them. The CDR3 loop spans 14 amino acids. CDR3 protein: CASIGTDIPIKQYF. Written as DNA, the CDR3 is TGTGCCAGCATCGGGACCGACATCCCTATTAAGCAGTACTTC.

The CDR3 loop reads CASSPGGDTQYF. The CDR3 coding sequence is TGTGCCAGCAGCCCAGGGGGAGATACGCAGTATTTT. The chain is built from TRBV11-2 and TRBJ2-3; 7 bases agree with TRBD1. This CDR3 comprises 12 residues. Trimming at V came to 5 bases and at J to 5 bases, leaving 1 base not matched to a gene. The germline V gene encodes CDR1 SGHAT and CDR2 FQNNGV.

The CDR3 here is CSVDLAGVSTDTQYF. CDR3 in DNA: TGCAGCGTTGATCTAGCGGGAGTTAGCACAGATACGCAGTATTTT. This chain uses TRBV29-1 with TRBJ2-3; TRBD2 matches at 10 bases. The junction had 3 bases not matched to a gene; V was cut back by 3 bases and J by 0 bases. Per germline, CDR1 SQVTM and CDR2 ANQGSEA. The CDR3 consists of 15 residues.

J is TRBJ1-2 and V is TRBV7-2; tentatively, D is TRBD1 (5 bases). V lost 3 bases to trimming and J lost 5 bases, with 7 bases between them. This CDR3 has 12 residues. Germline V gene lookup returns CDR1 SGHTA and CDR2 FQGNSA. This CDR3 is CASSFEGYGYTF. CDR3 sequence (DNA): TGTGCCAGCAGCTTTGAGGGGTATGGCTACACCTTC.

V and J are TRBV4-1 and TRBJ2-2; the match to TRBD2 covers 15 bases. Trimming took 5 bases from V and 8 from J; bases not matched to a gene: 9. Germline V lookup: CDR1 MGHRA, CDR2 YSYEKL. The length of the CDR3 is 17 residues. CDR3 DNA: TGCGCCAGCAGCTACGGACTAGCGGGAGGGCCAGGAGGGGAGCTGTTTTTT. It yields the protein CASSYGLAGGPGGELFF.

This chain links TRBV11-2 with TRBJ2-7; D ambiguous. V dropped 4 bases and J dropped 3 bases, with 16 bases sitting between them. The CDR3 covers 15 residues. Germline V gene data show CDR1 as SGHAT and CDR2 as FQNNGV. The CDR3, as DNA: TGTGCCAGCAGCTCCCTGGCGGTGGGAATCTACGAGCAGTACTTC. It is translated as CASSSLAVGIYEQYF.

The CDR3 nucleotides are TGCGCCAGCAGCTTGGCCCAGACAGGGGATGAGCAGTACTTC. Protein: CASSLAQTGDEQYF. J is TRBJ2-7 and V is TRBV5-1, with 8 bases that match TRBD1. Germline values: CDR1 SGHRS, CDR2 YFSETQ. V dropped 0 bases and J dropped 7; count of bases not matched to a gene: 6. There are 14 residues in the CDR3.

The chain joins TRBV29-1 to TRBJ1-4, with TRBD1 as a possible D gene (5 bases). V gave up 5 bases and J gave up 7 bases, with 11 bases separating them. Germline assignment: CDR1 SQVTM and CDR2 ANQGSEA. The CDR3 totals 12 residues. The CDR3 here is CSVRDGPEKLFF. The CDR3 nucleotides read TGCAGCGTTCGGGACGGACCTGAAAAACTGTTTTTT. The full variable domain, rest sourced from reference TRBV29-1 and TRBJ1-4, is SAVISQKPSRDICQRGTSLTIQCQVDSQVTMMFWYRQQPGQSLTLIATANQGSEATYESGFVIDKFPISRPNLTFSTLTVSNMSPEDSSIYLCSVRDGPEKLFFGSGTQLSVL.

This clone was counted between two and nine times. The chain joins TRBV5-1 to TRBJ1-1; D is uncertain. The germline V and J ends were trimmed by 4 bases and 1 base, with 11 bases remaining between them. There are 14 residues in the CDR3. CDR1 and CDR2 from the germline V gene are SGHRS and YFSETQ. The CDR3 DNA is TGCGCCAGCAGCCGCCGAGAGGAGAACACTGAAGCTTTCTTT. This sequence encodes CASSRREENTEAFF.

The chain combines TRBV5-4 with TRBJ1-6; D is perhaps TRBD1 (5 bases). Germline V gene sequence: CDR1 SGHNT, CDR2 YYREEE (reference sequence). The CDR3 length is 15 residues. V shed 4 bases and J shed 10 bases, with 18 bases lying between them. Here the CDR3 reads CASSPYQGSASPLHF. Here the CDR3 DNA reads TGTGCCAGCAGCCCCTACCAGGGTTCTGCCTCACCCCTCCACTTT.

This chain connects TRBV19 to TRBJ1-1; TRBD1 matches at 10 bases. V dropped 4 bases and J dropped 2; count of bases not matched to a gene: 1. Germline assignment: CDR1 LNHDA and CDR2 SQIVND (reference sequence). The CDR3 contains 14 residues. The CDR3 DNA reads TGTGCCAGTAGTAGGGACAGGGGAAACACTGAAGCTTTCTTT. Its translation is CASSRDRGNTEAFF. Supplemented by reference TRBV19 and TRBJ1-1, the full variable domain reads DGGITQSPKYLFRKEGQNVTLSCEQNLNHDAMYWYRQDPGQGLRLIYYSQIVNDFQKGDIAEGYSVSREKKESFPLTVTSAQKNPTAFYLCASSRDRGNTEAFFGQGTRLTVV.

The chain employs TRBV5-5 and TRBJ2-2; 8 bases map to TRBD1. The CDR3 spans 14 residues. Trimming at V came to 2 bases and at J to 6 bases, leaving 3 bases not matched to a gene. The germline gives CDR1 SGHKS, CDR2 YYEKEE (reference sequence). CDR3 sequence reads: CASSFQGAAGELFF. The CDR3 DNA reads as TGTGCCAGCAGCTTTCAGGGGGCAGCCGGGGAGCTGTTTTTT.

The J gene is TRBJ1-1, the V gene TRBV27; perhaps TRBD1 as D (5 bases). V shed 10 bases and J shed 9 bases, with 15 bases lying between them. The germline V gene encodes CDR1 MNHEY and CDR2 SMNVEV (reference sequence). The CDR3 loop spans 11 amino acids. The CDR3 protein is CATWTTVKAFF. CDR3 DNA: TGTGCCACCTGGACAACGGTGAAAGCTTTCTTT.

The chain couples TRBV15 to TRBJ1-1; D perhaps matches TRBD1 (6 bases). Germline V CDR1 and CDR2: LNHNV, YYDKDF (reference sequence). Trimming pared 0 bases from V and 7 bases from J, leaving 12 bases between. The CDR3 is made up of 14 amino acids. This CDR3 is CATSRDLGGFEAFF. CDR3 coding DNA: TGTGCCACCAGCAGAGATCTGGGGGGCTTTGAAGCTTTCTTT.

The chain couples TRBV28 to TRBJ2-5; perhaps TRBD1 as D (6 bases). The CDR3 has 14 residues. Trimming left V 3 bases short and J 4 bases short, with 12 bases between. CDR1 is MDHEN and CDR2 is SYDVKM in the germline V gene. DNA for the CDR3: TGTGCCAGCAGTTTTTCAGGGGCCCTAGAGACCCAGTACTTC. Its protein is CASSFSGALETQYF.

The V and J genes are TRBV9 and TRBJ1-2, with 10 bases matching TRBD1. Germline V CDR1 and CDR2: SGDLS, YYNGEE. After removal of 3 bases from V and 4 bases from J, the junction contained 12 bases not matched to a gene. There are 17 residues in the CDR3. CDR3 sequence (DNA): TGTGCCAGCAGCGATGGAGGCGGGACAGGGGATTTCTATGGCTACACCTTC. Amino acids: CASSDGGGTGDFYGYTF.

In its sample, this clone was seen a few times. V gene TRBV5-4 combines with J gene TRBJ2-5; 13 nucleotides agree with TRBD2. V gave up 2 bases and J gave up 5 bases; unmatched junction bases: 6. Germline values: CDR1 SGHNT, CDR2 YYREEE (reference sequence). The CDR3 contains 16 residues. CDR3 protein: CASSLTSGGAGETQYF. The DNA of the CDR3 is TGTGCCAGCAGCTTAACTAGCGGGGGGGCCGGGGAGACCCAGTACTTC.

The rearrangement uses TRBV19 and TRBJ1-2, with 10 nucleotides matching TRBD1. This CDR3 region has 15 residues. CDR1 and CDR2 from the germline V gene are LNHDA and SQIVND (reference sequence). Trimming removed 5 bases from V and 8 bases from J; junction bases left unmatched: 11. The CDR3 bases are TGTGCCAGTAGTGGTTTCGGGGACAGGGGATTCGGCTACACCTTC. Residues: CASSGFGDRGFGYTF.

The chain uses TRBV10-3 and TRBJ2-2; 7 bases are a match to TRBD1. This CDR3 spans 13 amino acids. Trimming cost V 8 bases and J 5 bases; bases outside gene matches: 5. From germline, CDR1 is ENHRY and CDR2 SYGVKD. CDR3: CAISGQETGELFF. The CDR3 nucleotides read TGTGCCATCTCCGGACAGGAGACCGGGGAGCTGTTTTTT.

The V gene is TRBV7-3, the J gene TRBJ2-1, with D perhaps TRBD2 (6 bases). Germline values: CDR1 SGHTA, CDR2 FQGTGA. This CDR3 contains 15 residues. V was pared by 2 bases and J by 6 bases, with 14 bases between. CDR3 DNA: TGTGCCAGCAGCTTATGGACGGGAGCGAGCAATGAGCAGTTCTTC. Its protein product is CASSLWTGASNEQFF. The whole variable domain, remainder taken from reference TRBV7-3 and TRBJ2-1, is GAGVSQTPSNKVTEKGKYVELRCDPISGHTALYWYRQSLGQGPEFLIYFQGTGAADDSGLPNDRFFAVRPEGSVSTLKIQRTERGDSAVYLCASSLWTGASNEQFFGPGTRLTVL.

In its sample, this clone was seen once. The chain joins TRBV2 to TRBJ2-1, with 8 bases lining up with TRBD1. J was trimmed by 4 bases and V by 8 bases; bases with no gene match: 7. The CDR3 is 14 residues long. Germline V gene sequence: CDR1 SNHLY, CDR2 FYNNEI. In DNA, the CDR3 is TGTGCCAGCGGGGAGGACAGGGCGTACAATGAGCAGTTCTTC. It specifies CASGEDRAYNEQFF.

The rearrangement joins TRBV18 to TRBJ1-1; perhaps TRBD1 as D (5 bases). V dropped 8 bases and J dropped 4 bases, with 11 bases sitting between them. Germline V gives CDR1 KGHSH, CDR2 LQKENI. CDR3 length equals 12 residues. The CDR3 is CASRRGGTEAFF. The CDR3 coding sequence is TGTGCCAGCAGGCGGGGGGGCACTGAAGCTTTCTTT. Full variable domain (rest looked up from reference TRBV18 and TRBJ1-1): NAGVMQNPRHLVRRRGQEARLRCSPMKGHSHVYWYRQLPEEGLKFMVYLQKENIIDESGMPKERFSAEFPKEGPSILRIQQVVRGDSAAYFCASRRGGTEAFFGQGTRLTVV.

The chain has TRBV27 and TRBJ1-2; a possible D gene is TRBD1 (5 bases). The CDR3 runs 13 residues. Deletions cut 8 bases from V and 4 bases from J, with 14 bases between. Germline V lookup: CDR1 MNHEY, CDR2 SMNVEV (reference sequence). CDR3 loop: CASGAPNVYGYTF. CDR3 nucleotide sequence: TGTGCCAGCGGGGCGCCCAACGTCTATGGCTACACCTTC.

The rearrangement links TRBV5-1 to TRBJ2-1; 7 bases map to TRBD1. Trimming took 0 bases from V and 8 from J; bases not matched to a gene: 5. The CDR3 has 14 residues. Germline V CDR1 and CDR2: SGHRS, YFSETQ. CDR3 protein: CASSLGQGGDEQFF. The CDR3 coding sequence is TGCGCCAGCAGCTTGGGACAGGGCGGTGATGAGCAGTTCTTC. The full variable domain, rest sourced from reference TRBV5-1 and TRBJ2-1, is KAGVTQTPRYLIKTRGQQVTLSCSPISGHRSVSWYQQTPGQGLQFLFEYFSETQRNKGNFPGRFSGRQFSNSRSEMNVSTLELGDSALYLCASSLGQGGDEQFFGPGTRLTVL.

The gene calls are TRBV5-8 and TRBJ1-1; 8 nucleotides align to TRBD1. CDR3 length equals 14 residues. Losses at the gene ends were 4 bases for V and 4 bases for J; bases not matched to a gene: 6. Germline assignment: CDR1 SGHTS and CDR2 YDEGEE. This chain's CDR3 is CASSRRTGPTEAFF. In DNA form, the CDR3 reads TGTGCCAGCAGCCGACGGACAGGGCCCACTGAAGCTTTCTTT. The full variable domain, its missing parts supplied by reference TRBV5-8 and TRBJ1-1, is EAGVTQSPTHLIKTRGQQATLRCSPISGHTSVYWYQQALGLGLQFLLWYDEGEERNRGNFPPRFSGRQFPNYSSELNVNALELEDSALYLCASSRRTGPTEAFFGQGTRLTVV.

The chain uses TRBV11-3 and TRBJ2-5, with D tentatively TRBD2 (5 bases). This CDR3 is built from 14 residues. Germline CDR1 reads SGHNT; CDR2 reads YENEEA. Trimming cost V 1 base and J 2 bases, with 8 bases left between them. The CDR3 DNA follows: TGTGCCAGCAGCTTAGGAGGGCCGCAAGAGACCCAGTACTTC. Translating it yields CASSLGGPQETQYF.

The chain joins TRBV19 to TRBJ2-7; D not certain. The ends were cut back, 7 bases at V and 1 base at J, with 8 bases in the middle. Per the germline V gene, CDR1 is LNHDA and CDR2 is SQIVND (reference sequence). The CDR3 totals 12 residues. In DNA, the CDR3 is TGTGCCAGTAATGTTGGGTCCTACGAGCAGTACTTC. Amino acid sequence: CASNVGSYEQYF.

The count of this clone is one. The CDR3 DNA sequence: TGTGCCAGCAAAGGGTATAGCAATCAGCCCCAGCATTTT. Translation: CASKGYSNQPQHF. This chain links TRBV2 with TRBJ1-5; D not resolved. The germline CDR1 and CDR2 sequences are SNHLY and FYNNEI. The V end lost 7 bases, the J end lost 0 bases, and 7 bases lay between the germline ends. This CDR3 comprises 13 residues.